These 29 T cell receptor beta chains were all obtained from the same sample, sequenced in a study of blood T cell repertoires in COVID-19. TCRdb keeps only in-frame clones here, not all; method: immunoSEQ multiplex PCR. The data show a few hundred thousand clones, with roughly 84% seen just once and less than 15% held by the top ten. The specimen was peripheral blood. These receptors came from a human donor in a cohort sampled during active COVID-19.

This sequence joins TRBV9 and TRBJ1-6; tentatively, D is TRBD1 (5 bases). The CDR3 sequence is 14 residues long. The V and J ends lost 7 bases and 7 bases respectively, with 15 bases between them. Germline V gene data show CDR1 as SGDLS and CDR2 as YYNGEE. CDR3 region: CASSIGTGNSPLHF. The CDR3, as DNA: TGTGCCAGCTCTATTGGGACTGGAAATTCACCCCTCCACTTT.

In this sample, this clone turned up a few times. The gene calls are TRBV30 and TRBJ2-1; D is ambiguous. CDR3 size: 10 residues. CDR1 is GTSNPN, CDR2 SVGIG, per germline (reference sequence). V dropped 5 bases and J dropped 10 bases, with 9 bases sitting between them. The CDR3 DNA reads as TGTGCCTGGGGTCCCCGGGAGCAGTTCTTC. It translates to CAWGPREQFF.

This rearrangement joins TRBV5-1 to TRBJ1-1; D may be TRBD1 (6 bases). The germline V gene has CDR1 SGHRS and CDR2 YFSETQ. V shed 1 base and J shed 1 base, with 8 bases lying between them. The CDR3 contains 14 residues. The CDR3 loop is CASSLRTANTEAFF. CDR3 in DNA: TGCGCCAGCAGCTTGAGGACAGCGAACACTGAAGCTTTCTTT.

This clone showed up just a few times. V is TRBV5-6 and J is TRBJ2-1; unclear D gene. The CDR3 contains 11 residues. Trimming cost V 0 bases and J 10 bases, with 5 bases left between them. From germline, CDR1 is SGHDT and CDR2 YYEEEE. The CDR3 reads CASSLGREQFF. The DNA of the CDR3 is TGTGCCAGCAGCTTGGGGCGGGAGCAGTTCTTC.

The V call is TRBV10-3, the J call TRBJ2-1; TRBD1 aligns across 7 bases. V was clipped by 11 bases and J by 5 bases; unmatched bases: 6. The CDR3 runs to 12 residues. Germline CDR1 ENHRY, CDR2 SYGVKD. The CDR3: CASQDRDNEQFF. As DNA, the CDR3 is TGTGCCTCCCAAGACAGGGACAATGAGCAGTTCTTC.

The rearrangement joins TRBV19 to TRBJ2-1, with D maybe TRBD1 (5 bases). V was pared by 5 bases and J by 3 bases, with 11 bases between. The CDR3 sequence is 14 residues long. Germline values: CDR1 LNHDA, CDR2 SQIVND (reference sequence). The CDR3 sequence is CASSDRQGYNEQFF. The CDR3 DNA reads TGTGCCAGTAGTGATAGGCAGGGCTACAATGAGCAGTTCTTC. The whole variable domain, remainder taken from reference TRBV19 and TRBJ2-1, is DGGITQSPKYLFRKEGQNVTLSCEQNLNHDAMYWYRQDPGQGLRLIYYSQIVNDFQKGDIAEGYSVSREKKESFPLTVTSAQKNPTAFYLCASSDRQGYNEQFFGPGTRLTVL.

The rearrangement joins TRBV11-2 to TRBJ2-7; TRBD1 aligns across 8 bases. Germline lookup yields CDR1 SGHAT and CDR2 FQNNGV. The CDR3 length is 13 residues. With 10 bases clipped from V and 5 bases from J, the junction kept 10 bases outside the gene matches. The CDR3 DNA is TGTGCCACCCAAATCGAACAGGGGGACGAGCAGTACTTC. This translates into CATQIEQGDEQYF.

The CDR3 nucleotides are TGTGCCAGCAGTTACGAGGAAAACACTGAAGCTTTCTTT. The encoded protein is CASSYEENTEAFF. The chain recombines TRBV12-3 or TRBV12-4 with TRBJ1-1; D not certain. CDR3 length: 13 amino acids. V was shortened by 4 bases and J by 2 bases, with 8 bases between the two germline ends.

V gene TRBV10-2 combines with J gene TRBJ2-2, with 11 bases lining up with TRBD2. Trimming removed 7 bases from V and 2 bases from J; junction bases left unmatched: 3. The CDR3 has 15 amino acids. CDR1 WSHSY and CDR2 SAAADI come from the germline V gene. The CDR3 reads CASNLAGGNTGELFF. CDR3 nucleotide sequence: TGCGCCAGCAACCTAGCGGGAGGTAACACCGGGGAGCTGTTTTTT.

This chain's CDR3 is CATSDPQSYEQYF. The CDR3 region has the DNA TGTGCCACCAGTGACCCCCAGTCCTACGAGCAGTACTTC. The chain combines TRBV24-1 with TRBJ2-7; D unresolved. The CDR3 has 13 residues. In germline, CDR1 is KGHDR, CDR2 SFDVKD. Trimming left V 4 bases short and J 1 base short, with 7 bases between.

J is TRBJ2-3 and V is TRBV7-9, with TRBD1 matching over 8 bases. The CDR3 totals 14 residues. Germline V CDR1 and CDR2: SEHNR, FQNEAQ (reference sequence). Trimming removed 3 bases from V and 5 bases from J; junction bases left unmatched: 4. CDR3 nucleotide sequence: TGTGCCAGCAGCTTCCAGGGGGCCGGAGATACGCAGTATTTT. Protein: CASSFQGAGDTQYF.

The rearrangement uses TRBV30 and TRBJ2-5; TRBD1 matches at 7 bases. This CDR3 region has 15 residues. J was trimmed by 4 bases and V by 0 bases; bases with no gene match: 8. Germline loops: CDR1 GTSNPN, CDR2 SVGIG (reference sequence). This chain's CDR3 is CAWSVHRGVRETQYF. CDR3 bases: TGTGCCTGGAGTGTACACAGGGGAGTTAGAGAGACCCAGTACTTC.

A word on this clone: Other DNA sequences of this sample code for an identical CDR3. The chain combines TRBV27 with TRBJ2-5; perhaps TRBD2 as D (6 bases). V was trimmed by 2 bases and J by 0 bases, leaving 7 bases between them. This CDR3 is built from 14 residues. Germline V gene lookup returns CDR1 MNHEY and CDR2 SMNVEV (reference sequence). The CDR3 DNA follows: TGTGCCAGCAGTTTACGGGGGAACCAAGAGACCCAGTACTTC. It is translated as CASSLRGNQETQYF.

V and J are TRBV6-1 and TRBJ1-3, with a possible D match to TRBD1 (6 bases). This CDR3 region has 15 residues. V lost 2 bases to trimming and J lost 0 bases, with 8 bases between them. The germline gives CDR1 MNHNS, CDR2 SASEGT. CDR3 in amino acids: CASSETGLSGNTIYF. Written as DNA, the CDR3 is TGTGCCAGCAGTGAAACAGGGCTCTCTGGAAACACCATATATTTT.

This CDR3 is CASRPEQFSPQHF. The CDR3 coding sequence is TGTGCCAGCAGACCGGAGCAATTTTCGCCCCAGCATTTT. The chain joins TRBV28 to TRBJ1-5, with unresolved D. In germline, CDR1 is MDHEN, CDR2 SYDVKM. This CDR3 has 13 residues. V dropped 6 bases and J dropped 9 bases, with 15 bases sitting between them.

The V gene is TRBV6-5, the J gene TRBJ2-7; D may be TRBD1 (7 bases). The CDR3 is 13 amino acids. Germline CDR1 and CDR2: MNHEY and SVGAGI. The germline V and J ends were trimmed by 7 bases and 5 bases, with 15 bases remaining between them. The CDR3 nucleotides read TGTGCCAGCACTAGACAGGGAGGCCACGAGCAGTACTTC. The encoded protein is CASTRQGGHEQYF.

The gene calls are TRBV30 and TRBJ2-3; 13 nucleotides match TRBD2. Germline V CDR1 and CDR2: GTSNPN, SVGIG (reference sequence). J lost 4 bases, V lost 7 bases, and 8 bases had no gene match. CDR3 length: 15 amino acids. For the CDR3, the DNA is TGTGCCTACCTTGGACTAGCGGGAGTATCAGATACGCAGTATTTT. It is translated as CAYLGLAGVSDTQYF.

V gene TRBV7-4 combines with J gene TRBJ2-3; D perhaps matches TRBD2 (6 bases). Germline V gene lookup returns CDR1 SGHVT and CDR2 SQSDAQ. V dropped 1 base and J dropped 5 bases, with 16 bases sitting between them. The CDR3 totals 16 residues. DNA of the CDR3: TGTGCCAGCAGCTTAGTAAGGAGGGCCAGAGAAGATACGCAGTATTTT. It translates to CASSLVRRAREDTQYF.

A few counts support this clone. V gene TRBV13 combines with J gene TRBJ2-1; 10 bases map to TRBD2. The V and J ends lost 5 bases and 2 bases, in that order; junction bases with no gene match: 3. This CDR3 comprises 15 residues. Germline V gene data show CDR1 as PRHDT and CDR2 as FYEKMQ (reference sequence). Here the CDR3 DNA reads TGTGCCAGCAGCCCAGGACTAGCGGCCTACAATGAGCAGTTCTTC. As protein: CASSPGLAAYNEQFF.

As concerns this clone: This same CDR3 is encoded by further DNA sequences in the sample. The chain joins TRBV6-5 to TRBJ2-1; the match to TRBD1 covers 8 bases. The V segment lost 6 bases and the J segment 4 bases; nucleotides outside the gene matches: 2. The CDR3 loop spans 13 amino acids. Germline lookup yields CDR1 MNHEY and CDR2 SVGAGI. CDR3 in DNA: TGTGCCAGCAGCCGGGACAGGTACAATGAGCAGTTCTTC. Translation: CASSRDRYNEQFF.

This chain joins TRBV11-2 and TRBJ2-7; 9 bases are a match to TRBD1. V dropped 5 bases and J dropped 0; count of bases not matched to a gene: 5. Germline V gene data show CDR1 as SGHAT and CDR2 as FQNNGV. The CDR3 covers 15 residues. Here the CDR3 reads CASSTLGQGSYEQYF. The CDR3 nucleotides are TGTGCCAGCAGCACCCTGGGACAGGGCTCCTACGAGCAGTACTTC.

The rearrangement links TRBV5-1 to TRBJ2-3; D might be TRBD2 (6 bases). V was cut by 0 bases and J by 5 bases, with 10 bases left in between. This CDR3 has 14 residues. Germline CDR1 reads SGHRS; CDR2 reads YFSETQ. CDR3 sequence reads: CASSLGGKGDTQYF. The CDR3 nucleotides are TGCGCCAGCAGCTTGGGCGGGAAGGGAGATACGCAGTATTTT.

The chain uses TRBV28 and TRBJ2-2; perhaps TRBD1 as D (6 bases). The CDR3 consists of 16 residues. CDR1 and CDR2 from the germline V gene are MDHEN and SYDVKM. V shed 6 bases and J shed 3 bases, with 17 bases lying between them. Here the CDR3 reads CASSTNSRGDTGELFF. The CDR3 DNA follows: TGTGCCAGCAGCACAAACTCCAGGGGTGACACCGGGGAGCTGTTTTTT.

The chain employs TRBV14 and TRBJ2-3; D possibly corresponds to TRBD2 (5 bases). The CDR3 consists of 15 residues. V gave up 4 bases and J gave up 2 bases, with 13 bases separating them. Germline assignment: CDR1 SGHDN and CDR2 FVKESK. The CDR3 region is CASSPFRGHTDTQYF. In DNA, the CDR3 is TGTGCCAGCAGCCCCTTTCGAGGGCACACAGATACGCAGTATTTT.

V gene TRBV9 combines with J gene TRBJ2-1, with 7 bases aligning to TRBD1. The CDR3 loop spans 14 amino acids. Germline CDR1 reads SGDLS; CDR2 reads YYNGEE. Unmatched junction bases numbered 6, after V lost 0 bases and J lost 9 bases. The CDR3, as DNA: TGTGCCAGCAGCGTAGTAGTAACAGGGGTTGAGCAGTTCTTC. Translation: CASSVVVTGVEQFF.

The J gene is TRBJ1-6, the V gene TRBV14, with D possibly being TRBD1 (5 bases). V lost 4 bases and J lost 0, with 7 bases in between. The CDR3 is 15 residues long. CDR1 and CDR2 from the germline V gene are SGHDN and FVKESK. The CDR3 spells CASSRQSSYNSPLHF. The DNA for the CDR3 is TGTGCCAGCAGCCGACAGAGCTCCTATAATTCACCCCTCCACTTT.

The gene calls are TRBV18 and TRBJ2-2; 8 bases fit TRBD2. The CDR3 is 14 residues long. Germline V CDR1 and CDR2: KGHSH, LQKENI. V lost 8 bases, J lost 5 bases, and 7 bases stayed unmatched. Written as DNA, the CDR3 is TGTGCCAGCACAACGGTAGCGGGGACCGGGGAGCTGTTTTTT. It codes for CASTTVAGTGELFF.

V is TRBV30 and J is TRBJ2-1; possible D gene TRBD2, 6 bases. Germline CDR1 is GTSNPN and CDR2 is SVGIG (reference sequence). The V gene lost 1 base and the J gene lost 0 bases, with 7 bases spanning the gap. The CDR3 has 14 amino acids. DNA of the CDR3: TGTGCCTGGAGTGACGGGAGCTCCTACAATGAGCAGTTCTTC. Translation: CAWSDGSSYNEQFF.

The chain recombines TRBV3-1 (or the pseudogene TRBV3-2) with TRBJ2-7, with D possibly TRBD2 on 5 matching bases. The CDR3 is 11 amino acids. CDR1 LGHDT and CDR2 YNNKEL come from the germline V gene (reference sequence). Deletions cut 4 bases from V and 6 bases from J, with 7 bases between. Written as DNA, the CDR3 is TGTGCCAGCAGCCGTCGGGGCGAGCAGTACTTC. It yields the protein CASSRRGEQYF.